These T cell receptor beta chains were read from a single sample in a study of somatic mutations in cytotoxic T cells in rheumatoid arthritis. Assay used: immunoSEQ multiplex PCR; TCRdb lists only in-frame clones, some missing. The sample has approximately 17,000 clones; about 74% are singletons. The sample was CD8+ T cells sorted from blood. These receptors all stem from an adult with rheumatoid arthritis. Each CDR3 is given with its conserved first and last residue. Fields, in order: J gene, CDR3 length, D gene, clone size, V gene, CDR3 DNA, CDR3 protein. A D gene is named only where the DNA matches it firmly. Clone size, where shown, is once, few, many, or a class for clones that have expanded.

J: TRBJ1-3; length: 16; D: NA; size: NA; V: TRBV7-6; DNA: TGTGCCAGCAGCCTCCTCGGGGGCTACTCTGGAAACACCATATATTTT; CDR3: CASSLLGGYSGNTIYF
J: TRBJ2-7; length: 14; D: TRBD2; size: NA; V: TRBV9; DNA: TGTGCCAGCAGCGTCGCTAGCGGACCCTACGAGCAGTACTTC; CDR3: CASSVASGPYEQYF
J: TRBJ1-1; length: 10; D: NA; size: NA; V: TRBV2; DNA: TGTGCCAGCAGTGGTTCGGCCGGAGTCTTT; CDR3: CASSGSAGVF
J: TRBJ2-2; length: 12; D: NA; size: NA; V: TRBV21-1; DNA: TGTGCCGGGGCCGGGGCACCCGGGGAGCTGTTTTTT; CDR3: CAGAGAPGELFF
J: TRBJ1-1; length: 14; D: TRBD1; size: few; V: TRBV14; DNA: TGTGCCAGCAGCCAAGACACAGGGGGCACTGAAGCTTTCTTT; CDR3: CASSQDTGGTEAFF
J: TRBJ2-7; length: 14; D: NA; size: NA; V: TRBV11-2; DNA: TGTGCCAGCAGCCCACGGCCCTTCGGCGACGAGCAGTACTTC; CDR3: CASSPRPFGDEQYF
J: TRBJ1-1; length: 14; D: TRBD1; size: NA; V: TRBV5-1; DNA: TGCGCCAGCAGCTTTACAGGGGGAGGCACTGAAGCTTTCTTT; CDR3: CASSFTGGGTEAFF
J: TRBJ2-7; length: 16; D: NA; size: NA; V: TRBV6-5; DNA: TGTGCCAGCAGTTACTCCGTGGGGCGCGTGATCTACGAGCAGTACTTC; CDR3: CASSYSVGRVIYEQYF
J: TRBJ1-1; length: 14; D: NA; size: NA; V: TRBV7-9; DNA: TGTGCCAGCACCCCGGACAACATGAACACTGAAGCTTTCTTT; CDR3: CASTPDNMNTEAFF
J: TRBJ2-5; length: 15; D: TRBD2; size: NA; V: TRBV7-9; DNA: TGTGCCAGCAGCTCAGCGGGGGGGATCCTGGAGACCCAGTACTTC; CDR3: CASSSAGGILETQYF
J: TRBJ1-1; length: 15; D: TRBD1; size: NA; V: TRBV29-1; DNA: TGCAGCGTCGAGGGTGTAGGGGGCGCGATCACTGAAGCTTTCTTT; CDR3: CSVEGVGGAITEAFF
J: TRBJ2-7; length: 12; D: NA; size: NA; V: TRBV29-1; DNA: TGCAGCGTTCCGGGACAAAACTACGAGCAGTACTTC; CDR3: CSVPGQNYEQYF
J: TRBJ2-7; length: 14; D: TRBD1; size: NA; V: TRBV29-1; DNA: TGCAGCGTCGAAGACAGGGACACTGGCGACGAGCAGTACTTC; CDR3: CSVEDRDTGDEQYF
J: TRBJ1-1; length: 16; D: NA; size: NA; V: TRBV5-6; DNA: TGTGCCAGCAGCCTCCTCTCGGAGGGCCTGAACACTGAAGCTTTCTTT; CDR3: CASSLLSEGLNTEAFF
J: TRBJ2-7; length: 14; D: NA; size: NA; V: TRBV7-9; DNA: TGTGCCAGCAGCGCCCCGACAGCCTCTGCCGAGCAGTACTTC; CDR3: CASSAPTASAEQYF
J: TRBJ2-1; length: 17; D: NA; size: NA; V: TRBV7-3; DNA: TGTGCCAGCAGCGCAGCGGAGGGGGGCATTTTCGGGCGGGAGCAGTTCTTC; CDR3: CASSAAEGGIFGREQFF
J: TRBJ1-1; length: 15; D: NA; size: NA; V: TRBV5-1; DNA: TGCGCCAGCAGCCGGATACCTCAGGGGAACACTGAAGCTTTCTTT; CDR3: CASSRIPQGNTEAFF
J: TRBJ2-2; length: 18; D: NA; size: NA; V: TRBV13; DNA: TGTGCCAGCAGCTTACGTGCTATGGCGGGGTTCGGCACCGGGGAGCTGTTTTTT; CDR3: CASSLRAMAGFGTGELFF
J: TRBJ2-3; length: 13; D: NA; size: NA; V: TRBV7-9; DNA: TGTGCCAGCCCGGGGGATCTGACAGATACGCAGTATTTT; CDR3: CASPGDLTDTQYF
J: TRBJ2-1; length: 11; D: NA; size: NA; V: TRBV11-2; DNA: TGTGCCAGCACTACGGTCGGTGAGCAGTTCTTC; CDR3: CASTTVGEQFF
J: TRBJ2-7; length: 15; D: NA; size: large; V: TRBV5-1; DNA: TGCGCCAGCAGCCCTCGGGCTAGCGCCACCTACGAGCAGTACTTC; CDR3: CASSPRASATYEQYF
J: TRBJ2-3; length: 16; D: NA; size: NA; V: TRBV7-9; DNA: TGTGCCAGCAGCATACTTTCTAGGCGGATCTCGGATACGCAGTATTTT; CDR3: CASSILSRRISDTQYF
J: TRBJ2-1; length: 16; D: NA; size: NA; V: TRBV19; DNA: TGTGCCAGTAGTATAGATCTAGGGTATGCCTACAATGAGCAGTTCTTC; CDR3: CASSIDLGYAYNEQFF
J: TRBJ2-2; length: 17; D: NA; size: NA; V: TRBV11-2; DNA: TGTGCCAGCAGCAGCCGGGTATTGTGGGAAAACACCGGGGAGCTGTTTTTT; CDR3: CASSSRVLWENTGELFF
J: TRBJ1-1; length: 14; D: NA; size: NA; V: TRBV21-1; DNA: TGTGCCAGCATTGAACAAAGACCCCCCACTGAAGCTTTCTTT; CDR3: CASIEQRPPTEAFF
J: TRBJ2-7; length: 13; D: NA; size: few; V: TRBV27; DNA: TGTGCCAGCAGCTGGGGACTTACCTACGAGCAGTACTTC; CDR3: CASSWGLTYEQYF